This entry lists 12 T cell receptor beta chains sequenced from one sample in a study of blood T cell repertoires in COVID-19 (dated by TCRdb to 2018 to 2021). Libraries came from the immunoSEQ multiplex PCR assay. TCRdb provides this immuneACCESS table in a form limited to in-frame rearrangements. Some clones are lacking; in checked studies, under half of them reflect an unresolved V gene, and why the rest are absent is not known. The sample yields 200,000 to 250,000 clones; around 86% were counted once. Roughly 12% of the sample is in the top ten clones. The source material was peripheral blood. The receptors come from a man in his forties or fifties with COVID-19, enrolled during active disease.

The rearrangement joins TRBV6-5 to TRBJ1-3; the D gene is possibly TRBD1 (6 bases). V lost 6 bases and J lost 4, with 13 bases in between. The CDR3 is 14 amino acids. Germline CDR1 MNHEY, CDR2 SVGAGI. Here the CDR3 DNA reads TGTGCCAGCAGCCGGGACATTGCAGGAAACACCATATATTTT. Residues: CASSRDIAGNTIYF.

The rearrangement uses TRBV5-4 and TRBJ2-3; 11 bases are a match to TRBD2. In germline, CDR1 is SGHNT, CDR2 YYREEE (reference sequence). J was trimmed by 4 bases and V by 2 bases; bases with no gene match: 9. There are 17 residues in the CDR3. The CDR3, as DNA: TGTGCCAGCAGCTTAAGATTAGCGGGAGGGGGTGCAGATACGCAGTATTTT. It codes for CASSLRLAGGGADTQYF.

The chain carries TRBV27 and TRBJ2-7; 9 bases agree with TRBD1. The CDR3 has 16 residues. Germline-derived CDR1 and CDR2 are MNHEY and SMNVEV (reference sequence). V shed 4 bases and J 1 base; nucleotides not matched to a gene: 8. CDR3 nucleotides: TGTGCCAGCAGTTCCCGGGACAGGGATCCATCCTACGAGCAGTACTTC. It codes for CASSSRDRDPSYEQYF.

The chain recombines TRBV7-8 with TRBJ2-2, with TRBD1 identical over 8 bases. CDR3 length: 15 amino acids. CDR1 and CDR2 from the germline V gene are SGHVS and FQNEAQ. V lost 5 bases to trimming and J lost 6 bases; unmatched junction nucleotides: 8. CDR3 coding DNA: TGTGCCAGCAGCCCTTGGACAGGGTTTTCCGGGGAGCTGTTTTTT. It codes for CASSPWTGFSGELFF.

The chain joins TRBV6-2 or TRBV6-3 to TRBJ2-6; TRBD2 is a possible D gene (5 bases). The CDR3 runs 16 residues. The ends were cut back, 5 bases at V and 0 bases at J, with 11 bases in the middle. Germline lookup yields CDR1 MNHEY and CDR2 SVGEGT. The CDR3 DNA is TGTGCCAGCAGTCCCTTCGAGGGCTCTGGGGCCAACGTCCTGACTTTC. It yields the protein CASSPFEGSGANVLTF.

J is TRBJ1-1 and V is TRBV7-9; the match to TRBD1 covers 8 bases. J was trimmed by 4 bases and V by 5 bases; bases with no gene match: 9. In germline, CDR1 is SEHNR, CDR2 FQNEAQ (reference sequence). The CDR3 is 15 residues long. CDR3 bases: TGTGCCAGCAGCACCGGACAGGGAGAGGGCACTGAAGCTTTCTTT. This gives the protein CASSTGQGEGTEAFF.

The chain couples TRBV6-2 or TRBV6-3 to TRBJ1-5; 9 bases match TRBD1. This CDR3 is 17 amino acids long. Germline loops: CDR1 MNHEY, CDR2 SVGEGT. With 4 bases clipped from V and 2 bases from J, the junction kept 9 bases outside the gene matches. CDR3 in amino acids: CASSFQNRGHGNQPQHF. For the CDR3, the DNA is TGTGCCAGCAGTTTCCAGAACAGGGGGCATGGCAATCAGCCCCAGCATTTT.

Here the CDR3 reads CSVDQGGGYTF. For the CDR3, the DNA is TGCAGCGTTGACCAGGGAGGTGGCTACACCTTC. J is TRBJ1-2 and V is TRBV29-1, with a weak D call TRBD1 (5 bases). Germline CDR1 SQVTM, CDR2 ANQGSEA. V was pared by 3 bases and J by 7 bases, with 9 bases between. CDR3 size: 11 residues.

This clone was counted once. This chain uses TRBV25-1 with TRBJ2-3, with 9 bases fitting TRBD1. Germline V CDR1 and CDR2: MGHDK, SYGVNS. The CDR3 is 15 residues long. V was clipped by 3 bases and J by 5 bases; unmatched bases: 6. This CDR3 is CASSEWTGVGDTQYF. DNA for the CDR3: TGTGCCAGCAGTGAGTGGACAGGGGTTGGAGATACGCAGTATTTT.

This clone appeared a single time. This chain uses TRBV29-1 with TRBJ2-7, with 9 bases fitting TRBD1. The junction had 5 bases not matched to a gene; V was cut back by 7 bases and J by 4 bases. This CDR3 has 12 amino acids. Germline V lookup: CDR1 SQVTM, CDR2 ANQGSEA. DNA for the CDR3: TGCAGCGCCCGGGACAGGGTTTACGAGCAGTACTTC. It codes for CSARDRVYEQYF.

V gene TRBV2 combines with J gene TRBJ2-2; D gene uncertain. Trimming cost V 2 bases and J 5 bases, with 6 bases left between them. The CDR3 has 13 amino acids. The germline gives CDR1 SNHLY, CDR2 FYNNEI. This CDR3 reads CASSEITTGELFF. As DNA, the CDR3 is TGTGCCAGCAGTGAAATAACTACCGGGGAGCTGTTTTTT.

This chain joins TRBV3-1 (or the pseudogene TRBV3-2) and TRBJ1-1; 10 positions agree with TRBD1. The CDR3 has 18 amino acids. Germline CDR1 and CDR2: LGHDT and YNNKEL (reference sequence). V was clipped by 1 base and J by 1 base; unmatched bases: 9. As DNA, the CDR3 is TGTGCCAGCAGCCAAGGCCTGGGACAGGGGATTAGGAACACTGAAGCTTTCTTT. Encoded protein: CASSQGLGQGIRNTEAFF.